A selection of T cell receptor beta chains follows, all from one sample in a study of human T cells and chemical hapten exposure. One entry per CDR3 protein, called by TCRdb with MiXCR from the RACE reads. The sample yields 55,000 to 75,000 distinct CDR3 sequences, about 5.7% seen once. Sequencing was done on a sample of whole blood. The receptors come from a female donor in good health. Some clones in this sample may be carry-over from other donors' samples. The CDR3 runs from the conserved cysteine through the conserved F or W. A D gene is named only where the DNA matches it firmly. Size is stated for part of the rows, as once, few or many counts, or as a class when the clone is expanded.

CAWREGRADTGELFF TGTGCCTGGAGAGAAGGCAGGGCGGACACCGGGGAGCTGTTTTTT TRBJ2-2 TRBV30 many NA
CSAREAVGGSYEQYF TGCAGTGCTAGAGAAGCGGTCGGGGGCTCCTACGAGCAGTACTTC TRBJ2-7 TRBV20-1 many NA
CASSPQTGYPKNIQYF TGTGCCAGCAGTCCTCAGACCGGTTACCCCAAAAACATTCAGTACTTC TRBJ2-4 TRBV28 NA NA
CASSYTALALSYNEQFF TGTGCCAGCAGTTACACCGCCCTAGCGCTATCCTACAATGAGCAGTTCTTC TRBJ2-1 TRBV6-6 few NA
CATQTTNTGELFF TGTGCCACCCAGACCACGAACACCGGGGAGCTGTTTTTT TRBJ2-2 TRBV24-1 once NA
CASSQDTARGTEAFF TGTGCCAGCAGCCAAGATACGGCTCGGGGGACTGAAGCTTTCTTT TRBJ1-1 TRBV4-2 few NA
CASSFSAGFTDTQYF TGTGCCAGCAGCTTCTCTGCGGGCTTCACAGATACGCAGTATTTT TRBJ2-3 TRBV11-2 few NA
CASSLSSGSLVDTQYF TGTGCCAGCAGTTTATCCAGCGGGAGCTTGGTAGATACGCAGTATTTT TRBJ2-3 TRBV27 few TRBD2
CAWSVLGGPEQYF TGTGCCTGGAGTGTATTAGGAGGGCCCGAGCAGTACTTC TRBJ2-7 TRBV30 few NA
CASSDSGSNSNQPQHF TGTGCCAGCAGTGATTCTGGTTCTAATAGCAATCAGCCCCAGCATTTT TRBJ1-5 TRBV6-1 NA NA
CASKGMVTEAFF TGTGCCAGCAAGGGCATGGTCACTGAAGCTTTCTTT TRBJ1-1 TRBV28 few NA
CASSITHAGTDTQYF TGTGCCAGCAGCATTACACATGCCGGCACAGATACGCAGTATTTT TRBJ2-3 TRBV6-5 NA NA
CASRTLTGLAGEDEQYF TGTGCCAGCAGAACCTTGACGGGACTAGCGGGAGAGGACGAGCAGTACTTC TRBJ2-7 TRBV6-2/TRBV6-3 many TRBD2
CASSLGWNTGELFF TGTGCCAGCAGCTTAGGATGGAACACCGGGGAGCTGTTTTTT TRBJ2-2 TRBV7-9 many NA
CASSVGVGAFSGANVLTF TGTGCCAGCAGTGTCGGTGTAGGGGCCTTCTCTGGGGCCAACGTCCTGACTTTC TRBJ2-6 TRBV2 NA NA
CASSKSPLNYEQYF TGTGCCAGCAGCAAATCGCCCCTCAACTACGAGCAGTACTTC TRBJ2-7 TRBV21-1 many NA
CASSRGQTPEKLFF TGTGCCAGCAGTAGAGGACAGACGCCTGAAAAACTGTTTTTT TRBJ1-4 TRBV12-3/TRBV12-4 many NA
CSAIGDVGLYGYTF TGCAGTGCTATAGGGGACGTAGGTCTATATGGCTACACCTTC TRBJ1-2 TRBV20-1 many NA
CASSHWVAEPSTDTQYF TGCGCCAGCAGCCATTGGGTAGCGGAACCTAGCACAGATACGCAGTATTTT TRBJ2-3 TRBV4-1 NA NA
CASSPRRAGDPPGELFF TGTGCCAGCAGCCCCCGCAGGGCGGGAGACCCCCCCGGGGAGCTGTTTTTT TRBJ2-2 TRBV7-9 NA TRBD2
CASSPSTGRTWPQHF TGTGCCAGCAGTCCATCGACAGGCCGCACGTGGCCCCAGCATTTT TRBJ1-5 TRBV2 few NA
CASSRGGRFEQFF TGTGCCAGCAGTCGAGGGGGGCGCTTTGAGCAGTTCTTC TRBJ2-1 TRBV27 NA NA
CASSLAGGGQPQHF TGTGCCAGCAGCTTGGCGGGGGGCGGTCAGCCCCAGCATTTT TRBJ1-5 TRBV5-4 few NA
CSVPGQGGAEQYF TGCAGCGTTCCGGGACAGGGAGGTGCCGAGCAGTACTTC TRBJ2-7 TRBV29-1 NA TRBD1
CASSPGTSGPETQYF TGTGCCAGCAGTCCCGGGACTAGCGGGCCAGAGACCCAGTACTTC TRBJ2-5 TRBV28 NA TRBD2
CASSLWGAGTGNANIQYF TGTGCCAGCAGTTTATGGGGTGCCGGGACAGGCAATGCAAACATTCAGTACTTC TRBJ2-4 TRBV28 many TRBD1
CASSSRGPTGQETQYF TGCGCCAGCAGCTCACGGGGACCTACGGGACAAGAGACCCAGTACTTC TRBJ2-5 TRBV5-1 NA NA
CSAVGNRPENTGELFF TGCAGTGCTGTCGGAAACCGCCCGGAGAACACCGGGGAGCTGTTTTTT TRBJ2-2 TRBV20-1 NA NA
CSARDPAGEVNEQYF TGCAGTGCTAGAGACCCAGCGGGAGAGGTTAACGAGCAGTACTTC TRBJ2-7 TRBV20-1 many TRBD2
CASSERWNTEAFF TGTGCCAGCAGTGAAAGGTGGAACACTGAAGCTTTCTTT TRBJ1-1 TRBV2 NA NA
CASTGQGTDTQYF TGTGCCAGCACCGGACAGGGCACAGATACGCAGTATTTT TRBJ2-3 TRBV18 many TRBD1
CSARLRENTGELFF TGCAGTGCTAGATTGAGGGAGAACACCGGGGAGCTGTTTTTT TRBJ2-2 TRBV20-1 few NA
CASSEATSGRSYEQFF TGTGCCAGCAGTGAGGCGACTAGCGGGAGGAGCTATGAGCAGTTCTTC TRBJ2-1 TRBV2 many TRBD2
CASSGGLAGGPLDTGELFF TGTGCCAGCAGCGGGGGACTAGCGGGAGGGCCGTTGGACACCGGGGAGCTGTTTTTT TRBJ2-2 TRBV7-9 few TRBD2
CASSRTGGFYGYTF TGTGCCAGCAGCCGGACAGGGGGCTTCTATGGCTACACCTTC TRBJ1-2 TRBV5-4 few TRBD1
CASSEGSGGGYTF TGTGCCAGCAGTGAAGGGTCAGGAGGTGGCTACACCTTC TRBJ1-2 TRBV25-1 NA NA
CSVDGRVKPDTQYF TGCAGCGTTGATGGAAGGGTCAAGCCAGATACGCAGTATTTT TRBJ2-3 TRBV29-1 NA NA
CASSYDSHTEAFF TGTGCCAGCAGTTACGACAGCCACACTGAAGCTTTCTTT TRBJ1-1 TRBV6-2/TRBV6-3 medium-sized NA
CASSQADSQAPYEQYF TGTGCCAGCAGCCAAGCGGACTCTCAGGCGCCCTACGAGCAGTACTTC TRBJ2-7 TRBV4-2 many NA